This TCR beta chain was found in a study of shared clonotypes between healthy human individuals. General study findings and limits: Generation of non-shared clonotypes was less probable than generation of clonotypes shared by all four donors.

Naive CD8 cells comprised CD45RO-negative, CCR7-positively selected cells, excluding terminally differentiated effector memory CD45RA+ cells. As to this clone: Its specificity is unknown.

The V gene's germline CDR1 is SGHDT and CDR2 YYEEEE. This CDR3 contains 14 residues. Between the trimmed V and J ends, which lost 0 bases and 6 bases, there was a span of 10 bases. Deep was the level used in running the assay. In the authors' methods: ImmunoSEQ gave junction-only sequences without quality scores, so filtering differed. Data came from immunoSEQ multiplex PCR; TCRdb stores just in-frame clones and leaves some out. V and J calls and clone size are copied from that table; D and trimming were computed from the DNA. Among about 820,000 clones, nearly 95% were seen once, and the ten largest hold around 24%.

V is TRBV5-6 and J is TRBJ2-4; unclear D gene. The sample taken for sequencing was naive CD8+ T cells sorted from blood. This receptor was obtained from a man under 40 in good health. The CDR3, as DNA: TGTGCCAGCAGCTTGGCCTTACGCGGAAACATTCAGTACTTC. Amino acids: CASSLALRGNIQYF.